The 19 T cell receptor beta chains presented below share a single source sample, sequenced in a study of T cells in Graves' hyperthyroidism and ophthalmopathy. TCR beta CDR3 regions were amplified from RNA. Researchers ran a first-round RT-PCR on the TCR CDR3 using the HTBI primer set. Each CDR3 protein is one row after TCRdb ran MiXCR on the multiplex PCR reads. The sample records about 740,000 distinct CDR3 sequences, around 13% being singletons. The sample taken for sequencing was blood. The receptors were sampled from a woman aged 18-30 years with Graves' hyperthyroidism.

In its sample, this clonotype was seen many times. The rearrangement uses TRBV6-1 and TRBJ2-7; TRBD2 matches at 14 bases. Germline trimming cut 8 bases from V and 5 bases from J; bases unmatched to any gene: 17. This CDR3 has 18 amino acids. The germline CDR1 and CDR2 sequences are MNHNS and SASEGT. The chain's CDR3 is CASSRGGLAGVRSHEQYF. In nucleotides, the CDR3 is TGTGCCAGCTCCCGTGGGGGACTAGCGGGAGTAAGGAGCCACGAGCAGTACTTC.

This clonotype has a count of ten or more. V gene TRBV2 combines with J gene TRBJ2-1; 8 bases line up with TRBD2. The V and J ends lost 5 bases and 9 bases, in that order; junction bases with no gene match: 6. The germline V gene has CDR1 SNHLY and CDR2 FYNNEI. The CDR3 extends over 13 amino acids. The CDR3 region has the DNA TGTGCCAGCAGTACGATCCGGGAGGGTGAGCAGTTCTTC. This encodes CASSTIREGEQFF.

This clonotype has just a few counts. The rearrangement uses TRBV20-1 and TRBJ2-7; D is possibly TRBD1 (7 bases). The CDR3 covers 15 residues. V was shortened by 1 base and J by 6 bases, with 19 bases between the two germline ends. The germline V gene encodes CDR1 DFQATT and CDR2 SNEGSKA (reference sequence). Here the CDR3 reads CSARAYRGGQSEQYF. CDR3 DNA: TGCAGTGCTAGAGCCTACAGGGGAGGTCAGTCCGAGCAGTACTTC.

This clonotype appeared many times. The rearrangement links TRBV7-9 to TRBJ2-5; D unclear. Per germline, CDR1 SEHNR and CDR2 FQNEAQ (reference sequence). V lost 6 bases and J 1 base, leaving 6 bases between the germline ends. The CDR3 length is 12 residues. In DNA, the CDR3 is TGTGCCAGCAGTTCGGTCCAAGAGACCCAGTACTTC. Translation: CASSSVQETQYF.

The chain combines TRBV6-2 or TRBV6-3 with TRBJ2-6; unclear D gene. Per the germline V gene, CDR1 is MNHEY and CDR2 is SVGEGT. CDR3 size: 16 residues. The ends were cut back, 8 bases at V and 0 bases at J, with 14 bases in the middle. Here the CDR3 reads CASEFRGRSGANVLTF. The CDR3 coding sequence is TGTGCCAGCGAGTTTCGCGGCCGCTCTGGGGCCAACGTCCTGACTTTC.

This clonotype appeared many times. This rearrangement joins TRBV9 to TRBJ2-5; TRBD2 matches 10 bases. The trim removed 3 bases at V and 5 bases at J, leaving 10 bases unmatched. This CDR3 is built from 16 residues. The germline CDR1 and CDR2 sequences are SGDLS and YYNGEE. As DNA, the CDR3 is TGTGCCAGCAGCGCTAGCGGGAGTCCCCTGGGGGAGACCCAGTACTTC. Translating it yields CASSASGSPLGETQYF.

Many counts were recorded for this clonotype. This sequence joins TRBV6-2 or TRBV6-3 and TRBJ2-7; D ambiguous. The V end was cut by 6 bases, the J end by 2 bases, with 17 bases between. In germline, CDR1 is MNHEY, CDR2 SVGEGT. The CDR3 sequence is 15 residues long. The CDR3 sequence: CASSPGQGYAYEQYF. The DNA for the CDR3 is TGTGCCAGCAGCCCAGGTCAAGGCTACGCCTACGAGCAGTACTTC.

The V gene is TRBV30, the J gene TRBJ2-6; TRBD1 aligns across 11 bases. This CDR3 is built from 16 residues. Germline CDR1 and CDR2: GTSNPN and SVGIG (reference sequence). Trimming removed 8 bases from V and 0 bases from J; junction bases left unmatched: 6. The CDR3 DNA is TGTGCCGAGGACAGGGGGCCGGCCTCTGGGGCCAACGTCCTGACTTTC. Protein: CAEDRGPASGANVLTF.

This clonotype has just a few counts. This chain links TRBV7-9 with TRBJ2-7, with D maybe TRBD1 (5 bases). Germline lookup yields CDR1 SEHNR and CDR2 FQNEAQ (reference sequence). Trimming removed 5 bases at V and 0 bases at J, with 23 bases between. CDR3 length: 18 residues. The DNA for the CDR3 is TGTGCCAGCAGCCGATCCCTGGGCCCCCAGGGAAACTCCTACGAGCAGTACTTC. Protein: CASSRSLGPQGNSYEQYF. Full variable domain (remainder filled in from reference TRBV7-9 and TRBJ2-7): DTGVSQNPRHKITKRGQNVTFRCDPISEHNRLYWYRQTLGQGPEFLTYFQNEAQLEKSRLLSDRFSAERPKGSFSTLEIQRTEQGDSAMYLCASSRSLGPQGNSYEQYFGPGTRLTVT.

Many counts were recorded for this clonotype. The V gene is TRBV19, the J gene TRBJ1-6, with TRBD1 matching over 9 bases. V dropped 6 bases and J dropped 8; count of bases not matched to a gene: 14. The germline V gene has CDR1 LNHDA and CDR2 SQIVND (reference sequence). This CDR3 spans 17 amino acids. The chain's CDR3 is CASRRGLSTGGDSPLHF. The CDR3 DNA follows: TGTGCCAGTAGGAGAGGCCTTTCGACAGGGGGGGATTCACCCCTCCACTTT.

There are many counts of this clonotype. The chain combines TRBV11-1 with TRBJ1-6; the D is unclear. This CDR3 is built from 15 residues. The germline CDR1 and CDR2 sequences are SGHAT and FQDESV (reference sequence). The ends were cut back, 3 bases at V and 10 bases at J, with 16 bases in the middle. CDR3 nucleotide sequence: TGTGCCAGCAGCTTTCATCGGGCATCCAGGTCACCCCTCCACTTT. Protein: CASSFHRASRSPLHF. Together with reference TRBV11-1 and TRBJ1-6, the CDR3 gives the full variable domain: EAEVAQSPRYKITEKSQAVAFWCDPISGHATLYWYRQILGQGPELLVQFQDESVVDDSQLPKDRFSAERLKGVDSTLKIQPAELGDSAMYLCASSFHRASRSPLHFGNGTRLTVT.

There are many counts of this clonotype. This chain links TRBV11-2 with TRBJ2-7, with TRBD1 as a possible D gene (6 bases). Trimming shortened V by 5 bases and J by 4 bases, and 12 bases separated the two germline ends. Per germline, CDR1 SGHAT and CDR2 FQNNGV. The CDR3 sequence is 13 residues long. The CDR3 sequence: CASSPKGQYEQYF. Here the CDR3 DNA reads TGTGCCAGCAGCCCCAAAGGACAGTACGAGCAGTACTTC.

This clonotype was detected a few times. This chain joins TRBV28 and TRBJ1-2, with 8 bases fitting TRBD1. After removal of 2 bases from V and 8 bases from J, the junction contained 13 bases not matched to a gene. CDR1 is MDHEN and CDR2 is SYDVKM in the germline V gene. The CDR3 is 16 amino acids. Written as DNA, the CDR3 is TGTGCCAGCAGTTTAATTCTGACAGGGGATCGCAGAGGCTACACCTTC. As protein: CASSLILTGDRRGYTF.

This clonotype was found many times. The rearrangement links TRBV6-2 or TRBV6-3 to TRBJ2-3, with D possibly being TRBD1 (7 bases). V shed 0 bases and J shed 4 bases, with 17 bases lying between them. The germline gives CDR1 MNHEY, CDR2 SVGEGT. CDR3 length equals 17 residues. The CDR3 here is CASSYSLRRRGPDTQYF. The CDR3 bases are TGTGCCAGCAGTTACTCCTTGAGGAGGAGGGGGCCAGATACGCAGTATTTT.

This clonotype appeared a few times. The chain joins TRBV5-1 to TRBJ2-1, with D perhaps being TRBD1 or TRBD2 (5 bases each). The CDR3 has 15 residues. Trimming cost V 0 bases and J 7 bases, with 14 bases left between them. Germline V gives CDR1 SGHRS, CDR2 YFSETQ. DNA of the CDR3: TGCGCCAGCAGCTTGGGGCCCGCCGGGGCAAATGAGCAGTTCTTC. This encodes CASSLGPAGANEQFF.

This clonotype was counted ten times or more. The CDR3 sequence: CASSLPLWTGGLRGAKNIQYF. CDR3 nucleotides: TGTGCCAGCAGTTTACCTTTATGGACAGGGGGGTTAAGGGGAGCCAAAAACATTCAGTACTTC. The chain links TRBV28 to TRBJ2-4, with 10 positions matching TRBD1. Germline assignment: CDR1 MDHEN and CDR2 SYDVKM. CDR3 length equals 21 residues. Unmatched junction bases numbered 16, after V lost 2 bases and J lost 0 bases.

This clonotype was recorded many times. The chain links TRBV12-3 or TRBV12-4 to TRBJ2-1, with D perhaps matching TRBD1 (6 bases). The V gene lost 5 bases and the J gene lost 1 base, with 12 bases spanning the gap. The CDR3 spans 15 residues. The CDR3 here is CASSTGTNSYNEQFF. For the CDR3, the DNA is TGTGCCAGCAGTACCGGGACAAATTCCTACAATGAGCAGTTCTTC.

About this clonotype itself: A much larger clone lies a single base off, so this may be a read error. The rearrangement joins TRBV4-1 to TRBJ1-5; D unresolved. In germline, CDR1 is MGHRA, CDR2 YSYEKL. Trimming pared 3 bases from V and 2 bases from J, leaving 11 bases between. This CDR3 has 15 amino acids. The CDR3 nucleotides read TGCGCCAGCAGCCAGGACCTTTATGGCAATCAGCCCCAGCATTTT. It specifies CASSQDLYGNQPQHF.

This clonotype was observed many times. The DNA for the CDR3 is TGTGCCAGCAGTGAAGAGACGACTAGCGAGCAGTTCTTC. Its protein is CASSEETTSEQFF. The chain uses TRBV2 and TRBJ2-1, with 7 nucleotides matching TRBD2. Losses at the gene ends were 1 base for V and 10 bases for J; bases not matched to a gene: 4. Germline loops: CDR1 SNHLY, CDR2 FYNNEI. The CDR3 extends over 13 amino acids.